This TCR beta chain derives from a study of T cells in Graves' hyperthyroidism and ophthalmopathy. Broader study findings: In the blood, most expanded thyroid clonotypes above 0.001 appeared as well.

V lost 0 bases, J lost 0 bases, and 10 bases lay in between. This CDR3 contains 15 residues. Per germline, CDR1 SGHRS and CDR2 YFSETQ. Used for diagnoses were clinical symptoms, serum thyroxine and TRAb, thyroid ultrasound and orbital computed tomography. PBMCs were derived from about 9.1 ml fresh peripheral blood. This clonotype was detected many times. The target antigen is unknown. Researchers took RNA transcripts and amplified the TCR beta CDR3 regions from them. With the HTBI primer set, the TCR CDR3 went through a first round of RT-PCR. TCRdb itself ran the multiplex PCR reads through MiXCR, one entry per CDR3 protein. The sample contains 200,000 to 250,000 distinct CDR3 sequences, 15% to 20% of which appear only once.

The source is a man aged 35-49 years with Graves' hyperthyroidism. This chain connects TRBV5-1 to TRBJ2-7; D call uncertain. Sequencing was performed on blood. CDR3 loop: CASSLGAASSYEQYF. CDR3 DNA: TGCGCCAGCAGCTTGGGGGCCGCGAGCTCCTACGAGCAGTACTTC. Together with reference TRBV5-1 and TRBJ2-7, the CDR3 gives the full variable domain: KAGVTQTPRYLIKTRGQQVTLSCSPISGHRSVSWYQQTPGQGLQFLFEYFSETQRNKGNFPGRFSGRQFSNSRSEMNVSTLELGDSALYLCASSLGAASSYEQYFGPGTRLTVT.